These T cell receptor beta chains were read from a single sample in a study of T cell responses to AZD1222 COVID-19 vaccine. Profiling relied on immunoSEQ multiplex PCR, and the TCRdb table lists in-frame clones only, not all of them. The sample lists about 130,000 clones, about 89% occurring once. The sequenced sample was peripheral blood, obtained on day 0 of AZD1222 vaccination. Every receptor here comes from an adult in good health. The CDR3 runs from the conserved cysteine through the conserved F or W. The order of the fields is CDR3 DNA, CDR3 protein, J gene, V gene, D gene, clone size, CDR3 length. The D gene is left open where the match is weak. Some rows mark clone size as missing; the rest say once, few, many or name a class of expanded clone.

cdr3_nt: TGTGCCAGCAGCTCCGGAGCCCAAGGCAATGGCTACACCTTC
cdr3_aa: CASSSGAQGNGYTF
j_call: TRBJ1-2
v_call: TRBV5-4
d_call: -
clone_size: -
cdr3_length: 14

cdr3_nt: TGTGCCACCAGCAGAGAAGGGGGAAACGGTCAGCCCCAGCATTTT
cdr3_aa: CATSREGGNGQPQHF
j_call: TRBJ1-5
v_call: TRBV15
d_call: -
clone_size: -
cdr3_length: 15

cdr3_nt: TGTGCCAGCAGTTACGTCACAACCAGGGGCAATCAGCCCCAGCATTTT
cdr3_aa: CASSYVTTRGNQPQHF
j_call: TRBJ1-5
v_call: TRBV6-6
d_call: -
clone_size: -
cdr3_length: 16

cdr3_nt: TGCAGTGCTGGGGGTTCCTACGAGCAGTACTTC
cdr3_aa: CSAGGSYEQYF
j_call: TRBJ2-7
v_call: TRBV20-1
d_call: -
clone_size: -
cdr3_length: 11

cdr3_nt: TGCGCCAGCAGCCGAAGACAGTATAATGAAAAACTGTTTTTT
cdr3_aa: CASSRRQYNEKLFF
j_call: TRBJ1-4
v_call: TRBV4-3
d_call: -
clone_size: -
cdr3_length: 14

cdr3_nt: TGCGCCAGCAGCCTCGGGGAGCTCTCCTACAATGAGCAGTTCTTC
cdr3_aa: CASSLGELSYNEQFF
j_call: TRBJ2-1
v_call: TRBV4-1
d_call: -
clone_size: -
cdr3_length: 15

cdr3_nt: TGCGCCAGCGCAAGGGGTAAGGGGATGAACACTGAAGCTTTCTTT
cdr3_aa: CASARGKGMNTEAFF
j_call: TRBJ1-1
v_call: TRBV10-2
d_call: -
clone_size: -
cdr3_length: 15

cdr3_nt: TGTGCCTGGAGCAGAGACGTTCTGAACACTGAAGCTTTCTTT
cdr3_aa: CAWSRDVLNTEAFF
j_call: TRBJ1-1
v_call: TRBV30
d_call: -
clone_size: few
cdr3_length: 14

cdr3_nt: TGTGCCAGCAGTCGACAGAAAAGCTCCTACAATGAGCAGTTCTTC
cdr3_aa: CASSRQKSSYNEQFF
j_call: TRBJ2-1
v_call: TRBV6-5
d_call: -
clone_size: -
cdr3_length: 15

cdr3_nt: TGTGCCAGCAGTGAAAGGGGGGAGCAGTTCTTC
cdr3_aa: CASSERGEQFF
j_call: TRBJ2-1
v_call: TRBV12-3/TRBV12-4
d_call: -
clone_size: few
cdr3_length: 11

cdr3_nt: TGTGCCAGCAATAACGAGCGGGAGTACAATGAGCAGTTCTTC
cdr3_aa: CASNNEREYNEQFF
j_call: TRBJ2-1
v_call: TRBV27
d_call: TRBD2
clone_size: -
cdr3_length: 14

cdr3_nt: TGTGCCAGCCCCGGGCGGGGGAACACTGAAGCTTTCTTT
cdr3_aa: CASPGRGNTEAFF
j_call: TRBJ1-1
v_call: TRBV2
d_call: -
clone_size: -
cdr3_length: 13

cdr3_nt: TGTGCCAGCATCTTGACAGGGGGCACTGAAGCTTTCTTT
cdr3_aa: CASILTGGTEAFF
j_call: TRBJ1-1
v_call: TRBV12-3/TRBV12-4
d_call: TRBD1
clone_size: -
cdr3_length: 13

cdr3_nt: TGTGCCAGCTCACCGAGCGCGGGCACTGAAGCTTTCTTT
cdr3_aa: CASSPSAGTEAFF
j_call: TRBJ1-1
v_call: TRBV18
d_call: -
clone_size: -
cdr3_length: 13

cdr3_nt: TGTGCCAGCAGTTTAGGTACTAGCAATCAGCCCCAGCATTTT
cdr3_aa: CASSLGTSNQPQHF
j_call: TRBJ1-5
v_call: TRBV6-2/TRBV6-3
d_call: -
clone_size: -
cdr3_length: 14

cdr3_nt: TGTGCCATCAGTGAGTCGCACGGGACAGACACTGAAGCTTTCTTT
cdr3_aa: CAISESHGTDTEAFF
j_call: TRBJ1-1
v_call: TRBV10-3
d_call: TRBD1
clone_size: -
cdr3_length: 15

cdr3_nt: TGCGCCAGCAGCTTGGAAAATCAGGTAGGCACTGAAGCTTTCTTT
cdr3_aa: CASSLENQVGTEAFF
j_call: TRBJ1-1
v_call: TRBV5-1
d_call: -
clone_size: -
cdr3_length: 15

cdr3_nt: TGCGCCAGCAGCGATGGGACGTTTAATGAAAAACTGTTTTTT
cdr3_aa: CASSDGTFNEKLFF
j_call: TRBJ1-4
v_call: TRBV5-1
d_call: -
clone_size: few
cdr3_length: 14

cdr3_nt: TGTGCCAGCAGCAAGATAACGGGGGGCACTGAAGCTTTCTTT
cdr3_aa: CASSKITGGTEAFF
j_call: TRBJ1-1
v_call: TRBV3-1/TRBV3-2
d_call: -
clone_size: -
cdr3_length: 14

cdr3_nt: TGTGCCAGCAGCCAAAGACAGGACTCCTACGAGCAGTACTTC
cdr3_aa: CASSQRQDSYEQYF
j_call: TRBJ2-7
v_call: TRBV5-4
d_call: -
clone_size: -
cdr3_length: 14

cdr3_nt: TGTGCCACCAGCCCCTGGCGGCTAGCGGGGAAGCAGACCCAGTACTTC
cdr3_aa: CATSPWRLAGKQTQYF
j_call: TRBJ2-5
v_call: TRBV15
d_call: TRBD2
clone_size: -
cdr3_length: 16

cdr3_nt: TGTGCCAGCAGTGTATCGCGGGATCAGCCCCAGCATTTT
cdr3_aa: CASSVSRDQPQHF
j_call: TRBJ1-5
v_call: TRBV2
d_call: -
clone_size: -
cdr3_length: 13

cdr3_nt: TGTGCCAGCAGGGGGACCCTACTCCGGCCAACTAATGAAAAACTGTTTTTT
cdr3_aa: CASRGTLLRPTNEKLFF
j_call: TRBJ1-4
v_call: TRBV2
d_call: -
clone_size: -
cdr3_length: 17

cdr3_nt: TGTGCCAGCAGTGAAGTGAGGGGGCAGGATGAGCAGTTCTTC
cdr3_aa: CASSEVRGQDEQFF
j_call: TRBJ2-1
v_call: TRBV6-1
d_call: TRBD1
clone_size: -
cdr3_length: 14

cdr3_nt: TGTGCCAGCAGTGAAGGCAGTTGGGGGTTCGCCAAAAACATTCAGTACTTC
cdr3_aa: CASSEGSWGFAKNIQYF
j_call: TRBJ2-4
v_call: TRBV6-1
d_call: -
clone_size: -
cdr3_length: 17

cdr3_nt: TGTGCCATCAGTGGCAGGGGGTCTGGTAGAGAGACCCAGTACTTC
cdr3_aa: CAISGRGSGRETQYF
j_call: TRBJ2-5
v_call: TRBV10-3
d_call: TRBD1
clone_size: once
cdr3_length: 15

cdr3_nt: TGTGCCAGCAGCCAAGGGGTAGGTGGCTACACCTTC
cdr3_aa: CASSQGVGGYTF
j_call: TRBJ1-2
v_call: TRBV3-1/TRBV3-2
d_call: -
clone_size: -
cdr3_length: 12

cdr3_nt: TGTGCCAGCAGCTTAACGTCGAGGGGGGAGTCCTATAATTCACCCCTCCACTTT
cdr3_aa: CASSLTSRGESYNSPLHF
j_call: TRBJ1-6
v_call: TRBV7-3
d_call: -
clone_size: -
cdr3_length: 18

cdr3_nt: TGTGCCTGGAGTAGACTACGCTACGAGCAGTACTTC
cdr3_aa: CAWSRLRYEQYF
j_call: TRBJ2-7
v_call: TRBV30
d_call: -
clone_size: -
cdr3_length: 12

cdr3_nt: TGTGCCAGCAGTGAAAGTCGCATGGGGGCTTTCTTT
cdr3_aa: CASSESRMGAFF
j_call: TRBJ1-1
v_call: TRBV6-1
d_call: -
clone_size: -
cdr3_length: 12

cdr3_nt: TGTGCCAGCTCACCAAGTGAGGGTTGGGGCGAGCAGTACTTC
cdr3_aa: CASSPSEGWGEQYF
j_call: TRBJ2-7
v_call: TRBV18
d_call: -
clone_size: -
cdr3_length: 14

cdr3_nt: TGTGCCAGCGGTCAGGGAAATCAGCCCCAGCATTTT
cdr3_aa: CASGQGNQPQHF
j_call: TRBJ1-5
v_call: TRBV6-6
d_call: -
clone_size: -
cdr3_length: 12

cdr3_nt: TGTGCCAGCAGTGACCGGGAAGTGGACGAGCAGTACTTC
cdr3_aa: CASSDREVDEQYF
j_call: TRBJ2-7
v_call: TRBV6-1
d_call: -
clone_size: -
cdr3_length: 13

cdr3_nt: TGTGCCAGCAGTTCCTATCTGGGGGACACTGAAGCTTTCTTT
cdr3_aa: CASSSYLGDTEAFF
j_call: TRBJ1-1
v_call: TRBV27
d_call: -
clone_size: -
cdr3_length: 14

cdr3_nt: TGTGCCTGGAGCGGACAGCTTTACACTGAAGCTTTCTTT
cdr3_aa: CAWSGQLYTEAFF
j_call: TRBJ1-1
v_call: TRBV30
d_call: -
clone_size: -
cdr3_length: 13

cdr3_nt: TGCGCCAGCAGCCAAGATGTTAGCGGGGGGGCAGATACGCAGTATTTT
cdr3_aa: CASSQDVSGGADTQYF
j_call: TRBJ2-3
v_call: TRBV4-1
d_call: TRBD2
clone_size: -
cdr3_length: 16

cdr3_nt: TGTGCCAGCAGCTTAGGGACAGGGGTATCGTACGAGCAGTACTTC
cdr3_aa: CASSLGTGVSYEQYF
j_call: TRBJ2-7
v_call: TRBV5-5
d_call: TRBD1
clone_size: -
cdr3_length: 15

cdr3_nt: TGTGCCTTAGAGACAGGACGTAATGAAAAACTGTTTTTT
cdr3_aa: CALETGRNEKLFF
j_call: TRBJ1-4
v_call: TRBV30
d_call: -
clone_size: -
cdr3_length: 13

cdr3_nt: TGTGCCAGCAGCCAAGGGTTGGGCACCCATCAGCCCCAGCATTTT
cdr3_aa: CASSQGLGTHQPQHF
j_call: TRBJ1-5
v_call: TRBV3-1/TRBV3-2
d_call: -
clone_size: -
cdr3_length: 15

cdr3_nt: TGTGCCAGCACCGAGGGGGCGGAAGCTTTCTTT
cdr3_aa: CASTEGAEAFF
j_call: TRBJ1-1
v_call: TRBV6-5
d_call: TRBD1
clone_size: -
cdr3_length: 11

cdr3_nt: TGTGCCAGTAGTATAACCCGACAAAATACCAATCAGCCCCAGCATTTT
cdr3_aa: CASSITRQNTNQPQHF
j_call: TRBJ1-5
v_call: TRBV19
d_call: -
clone_size: -
cdr3_length: 16

cdr3_nt: TGTGCCAGCTTCGGGGGGGTGGCACACACCGGGGAGCTGTTTTTT
cdr3_aa: CASFGGVAHTGELFF
j_call: TRBJ2-2
v_call: TRBV11-2
d_call: TRBD2
clone_size: -
cdr3_length: 15

cdr3_nt: TGCAGCGCGATAAAGGGTGAAGCTTTCTTT
cdr3_aa: CSAIKGEAFF
j_call: TRBJ1-1
v_call: TRBV29-1
d_call: -
clone_size: -
cdr3_length: 10

cdr3_nt: TGCGCCAGCAGCTTGGCTAGCGGGCACTCCTACGAGCAGTACTTC
cdr3_aa: CASSLASGHSYEQYF
j_call: TRBJ2-7
v_call: TRBV5-1
d_call: TRBD2
clone_size: -
cdr3_length: 15

cdr3_nt: TGTGCCAGCAGCTTAACGGGAACCAACACCGGGGAGCTGTTTTTT
cdr3_aa: CASSLTGTNTGELFF
j_call: TRBJ2-2
v_call: TRBV7-3
d_call: -
clone_size: -
cdr3_length: 15

cdr3_nt: TGTGCCAGCAGCCCCGGGACAGGGGGCTACTACGAGCAGTACTTC
cdr3_aa: CASSPGTGGYYEQYF
j_call: TRBJ2-7
v_call: TRBV6-5
d_call: TRBD1
clone_size: -
cdr3_length: 15

cdr3_nt: TGTGCCAGCAGCCAAACGCCTTTTACAATGAGCTCTGGAAACACCATATATTTT
cdr3_aa: CASSQTPFTMSSGNTIYF
j_call: TRBJ1-3
v_call: TRBV9
d_call: -
clone_size: -
cdr3_length: 18

cdr3_nt: TGCGCCAGCAGCCAAGAGGCCCCTGGGACAAACTATGGCTACACCTTC
cdr3_aa: CASSQEAPGTNYGYTF
j_call: TRBJ1-2
v_call: TRBV4-1
d_call: -
clone_size: -
cdr3_length: 16

cdr3_nt: TGTGCCAGCAGCTTAAAACCAGTTGATGGCTACACCTTC
cdr3_aa: CASSLKPVDGYTF
j_call: TRBJ1-2
v_call: TRBV7-9
d_call: -
clone_size: -
cdr3_length: 13